This TCR beta chain was profiled in a study of response to subunit inactivated influenza vaccine. Study-level findings and limits: A suggestion made by the authors is that each seasonal influenza vaccination recruits few new T cells.

TCRdb redid the calling of the RT-PCR reads with MiXCR, one entry per CDR3 protein. The data contain 500,000 or so distinct CDR3 sequences, 16% of them singletons. This clonotype was seen more than once but under ten times. The antigen is undetermined. The CDR3 length is 13 residues. The germline V gene encodes CDR1 GTSNPN and CDR2 SVGIG (reference sequence). V lost 0 bases to trimming and J lost 1 base, with 6 bases between them. The source of this sequence is a man between 50 and 69 years old who received an inactivated influenza vaccine. The input for sequencing was CD4+ T cells sorted from PBMCs, taken about 24 months after vaccination. The chain carries TRBV30 and TRBJ1-1; D unresolved. CDR3 sequence: CAWSVLENTEAFF. Written as DNA, the CDR3 is TGTGCCTGGAGTGTACTGGAGAACACTGAAGCTTTCTTT.